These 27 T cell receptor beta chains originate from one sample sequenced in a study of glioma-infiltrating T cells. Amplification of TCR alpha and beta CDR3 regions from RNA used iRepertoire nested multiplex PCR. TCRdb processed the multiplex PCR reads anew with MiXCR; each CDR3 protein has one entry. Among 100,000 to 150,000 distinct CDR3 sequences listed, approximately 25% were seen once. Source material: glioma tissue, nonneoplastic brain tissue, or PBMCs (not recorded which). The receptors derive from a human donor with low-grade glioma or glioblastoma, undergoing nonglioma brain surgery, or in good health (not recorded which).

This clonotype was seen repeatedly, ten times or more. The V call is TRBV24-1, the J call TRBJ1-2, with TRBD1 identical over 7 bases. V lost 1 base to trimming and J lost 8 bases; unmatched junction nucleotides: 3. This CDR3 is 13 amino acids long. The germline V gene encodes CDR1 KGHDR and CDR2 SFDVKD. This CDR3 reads CATSDFTGVGYTF. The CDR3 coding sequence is TGTGCCACCAGTGATTTCACAGGGGTCGGCTACACCTTC.

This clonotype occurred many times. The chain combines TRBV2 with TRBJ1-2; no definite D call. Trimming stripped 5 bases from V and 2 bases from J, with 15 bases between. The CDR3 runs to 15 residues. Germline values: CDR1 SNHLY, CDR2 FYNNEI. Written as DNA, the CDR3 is TGTGCCAGCAGTCCCGGGCAGGAACCAAACTATGGCTACACCTTC. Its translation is CASSPGQEPNYGYTF.

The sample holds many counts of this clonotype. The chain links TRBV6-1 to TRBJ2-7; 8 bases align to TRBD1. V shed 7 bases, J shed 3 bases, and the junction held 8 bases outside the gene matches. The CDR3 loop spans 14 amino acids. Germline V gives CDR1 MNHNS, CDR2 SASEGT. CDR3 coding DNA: TGTGCCAGCACCCTGACAGGGGCGTTCTACGAGCAGTACTTC. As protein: CASTLTGAFYEQYF.

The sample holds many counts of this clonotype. The chain's CDR3 is CASRGPYGYTF. The CDR3 DNA reads as TGTGCCAGCAGGGGTCCCTATGGCTACACCTTC. This chain joins TRBV12-3 or TRBV12-4 and TRBJ1-2; D unresolved. V gave up 6 bases and J gave up 4 bases, with 6 bases separating them. The CDR3 runs to 11 residues.

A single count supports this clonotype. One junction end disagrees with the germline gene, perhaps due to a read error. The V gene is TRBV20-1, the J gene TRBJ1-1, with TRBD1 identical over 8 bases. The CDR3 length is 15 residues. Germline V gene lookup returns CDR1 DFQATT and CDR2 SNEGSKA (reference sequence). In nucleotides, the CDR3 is TGCAGTGCTAAAGGGATGGACAGGGTGAACACCGAAGCTTTCTTT. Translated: CSAKGMDRVNTEAFF.

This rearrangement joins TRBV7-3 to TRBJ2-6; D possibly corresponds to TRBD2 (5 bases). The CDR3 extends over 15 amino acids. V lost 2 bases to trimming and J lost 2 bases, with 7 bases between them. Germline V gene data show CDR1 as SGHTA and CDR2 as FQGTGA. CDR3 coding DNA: TGTGCCAGCAGCTTAGAACTAGCTGGGGCCAACGTCCTGACTTTC. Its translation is CASSLELAGANVLTF.

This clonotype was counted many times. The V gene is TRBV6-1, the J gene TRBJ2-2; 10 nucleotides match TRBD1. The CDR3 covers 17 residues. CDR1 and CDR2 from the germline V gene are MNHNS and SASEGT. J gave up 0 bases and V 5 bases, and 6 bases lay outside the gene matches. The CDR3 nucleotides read TGTGCCAGCAGTTTCCAAGGACAGGGGGCGAACACCGGGGAGCTGTTTTTT. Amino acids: CASSFQGQGANTGELFF.

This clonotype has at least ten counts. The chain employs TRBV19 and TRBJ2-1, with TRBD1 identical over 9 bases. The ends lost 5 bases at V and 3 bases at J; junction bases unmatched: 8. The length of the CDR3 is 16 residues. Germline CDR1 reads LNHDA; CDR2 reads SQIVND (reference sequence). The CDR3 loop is CASSPDRDRVYNEQFF. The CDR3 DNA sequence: TGTGCCAGTAGTCCCGACCGGGACAGGGTCTACAATGAGCAGTTCTTC.

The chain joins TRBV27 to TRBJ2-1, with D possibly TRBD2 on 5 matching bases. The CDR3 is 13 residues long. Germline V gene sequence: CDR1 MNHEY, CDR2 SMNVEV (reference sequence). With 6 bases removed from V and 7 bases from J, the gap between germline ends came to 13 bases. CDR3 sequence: CASRCSGRNEQFF. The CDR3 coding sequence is TGTGCCAGCAGATGCAGCGGAAGGAATGAGCAGTTCTTC.

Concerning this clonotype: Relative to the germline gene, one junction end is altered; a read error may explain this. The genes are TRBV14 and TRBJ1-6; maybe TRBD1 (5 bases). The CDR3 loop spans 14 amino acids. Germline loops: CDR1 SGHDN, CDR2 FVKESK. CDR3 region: CASSQRGWNSPLDF. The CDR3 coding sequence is TGTGCCAGCAGCCAACGGGGGTGGAATTCACCCCTCGACTTT.

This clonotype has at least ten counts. CDR3 nucleotides: TGTGCCACCAGTGCCCTGGGGGGACTTGTAATAAACAATGAGCAGTTCTTC. Its translation: CATSALGGLVINNEQFF. The chain recombines TRBV24-1 with TRBJ2-1, with a weak D call TRBD2 (6 bases). Deletions cut 5 bases from V and 5 bases from J, with 21 bases between. The CDR3 loop spans 17 amino acids. Germline CDR1 KGHDR, CDR2 SFDVKD.

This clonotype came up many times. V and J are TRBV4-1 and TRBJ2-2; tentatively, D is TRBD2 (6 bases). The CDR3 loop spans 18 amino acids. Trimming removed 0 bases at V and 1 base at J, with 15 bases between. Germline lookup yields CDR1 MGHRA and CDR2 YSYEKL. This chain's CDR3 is CASSQDFRTTKNTGELFF. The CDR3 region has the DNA TGCGCCAGCAGCCAAGATTTTAGGACTACTAAGAACACCGGGGAGCTGTTTTTT.

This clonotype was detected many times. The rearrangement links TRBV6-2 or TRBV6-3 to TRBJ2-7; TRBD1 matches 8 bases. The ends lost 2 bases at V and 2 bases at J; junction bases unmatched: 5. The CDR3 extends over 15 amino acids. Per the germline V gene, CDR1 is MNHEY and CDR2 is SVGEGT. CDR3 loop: CASSYKAGGTYEQYF. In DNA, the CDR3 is TGTGCCAGCAGTTACAAGGCAGGGGGCACCTACGAGCAGTACTTC.

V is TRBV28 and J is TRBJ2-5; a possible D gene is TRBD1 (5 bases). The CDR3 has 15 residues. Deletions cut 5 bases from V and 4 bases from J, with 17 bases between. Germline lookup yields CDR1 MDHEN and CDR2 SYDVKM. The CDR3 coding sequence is TGTGCCAGCAGTCTAGGGTCAGGGAATGTAGAGACCCAGTACTTC. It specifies CASSLGSGNVETQYF. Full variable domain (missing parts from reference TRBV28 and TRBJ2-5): DVKVTQSSRYLVKRTGEKVFLECVQDMDHENMFWYRQDPGLGLRLIYFSYDVKMKEKGDIPEGYSVSREKKERFSLILESASTNQTSMYLCASSLGSGNVETQYFGPGTRLLVL.

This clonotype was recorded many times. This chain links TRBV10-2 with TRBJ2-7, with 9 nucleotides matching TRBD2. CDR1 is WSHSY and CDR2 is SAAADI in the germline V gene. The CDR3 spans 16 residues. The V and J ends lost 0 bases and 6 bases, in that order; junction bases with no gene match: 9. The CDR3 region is CASSESRLAGRREQYF. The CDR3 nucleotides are TGCGCCAGCAGTGAGTCGAGGCTAGCGGGACGTCGCGAGCAGTACTTC.

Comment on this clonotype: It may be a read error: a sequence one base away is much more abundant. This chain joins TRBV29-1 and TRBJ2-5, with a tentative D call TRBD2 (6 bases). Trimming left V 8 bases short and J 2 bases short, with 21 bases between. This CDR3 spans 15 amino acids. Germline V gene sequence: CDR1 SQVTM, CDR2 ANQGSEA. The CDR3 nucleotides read TGCAGCTTCACCCGGAGAGCGGGCCCACAAGAGACCCAGTACTTC. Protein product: CSFTRRAGPQETQYF.

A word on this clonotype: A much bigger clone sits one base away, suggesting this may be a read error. CDR3 nucleotide sequence: TGTGCCAGCAGCCCCGTATCGGGACAGGCTGACTATAGCTACACCTTC. It translates to CASSPVSGQADYSYTF. The V call is TRBV3-1, the J call TRBJ1-2; 8 positions agree with TRBD1. The CDR3 totals 16 residues. Germline CDR1 and CDR2: LGHDT and YNNKEL (reference sequence).

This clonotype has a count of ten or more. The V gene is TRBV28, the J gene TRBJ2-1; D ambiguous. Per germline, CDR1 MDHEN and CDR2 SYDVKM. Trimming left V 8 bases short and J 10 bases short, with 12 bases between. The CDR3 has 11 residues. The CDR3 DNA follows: TGTGCCAGCGGATCGGCGACCGAGCAGTTCTTC. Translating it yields CASGSATEQFF.

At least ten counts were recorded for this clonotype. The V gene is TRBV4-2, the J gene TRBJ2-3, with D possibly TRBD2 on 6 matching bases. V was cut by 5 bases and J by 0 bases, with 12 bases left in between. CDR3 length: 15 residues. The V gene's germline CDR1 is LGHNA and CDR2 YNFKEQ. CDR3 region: CASSSSEYSTDTQYF. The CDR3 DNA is TGTGCCAGCAGCTCTAGCGAGTATAGCACAGATACGCAGTATTTT.

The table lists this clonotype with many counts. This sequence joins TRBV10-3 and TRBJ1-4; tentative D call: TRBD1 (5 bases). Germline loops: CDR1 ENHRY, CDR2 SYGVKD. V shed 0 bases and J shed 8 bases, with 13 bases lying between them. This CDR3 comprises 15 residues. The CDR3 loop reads CAISESLAGKEKLFF. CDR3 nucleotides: TGTGCCATCAGTGAGTCGTTGGCAGGGAAGGAAAAACTGTTTTTT.

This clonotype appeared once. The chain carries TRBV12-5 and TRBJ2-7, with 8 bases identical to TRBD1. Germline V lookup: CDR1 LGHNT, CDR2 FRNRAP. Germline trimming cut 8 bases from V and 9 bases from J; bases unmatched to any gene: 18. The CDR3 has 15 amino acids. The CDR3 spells CASMNWDRSSNGQYF. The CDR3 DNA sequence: TGTGCTAGTATGAACTGGGACAGGTCCTCGAACGGGCAGTACTTC.

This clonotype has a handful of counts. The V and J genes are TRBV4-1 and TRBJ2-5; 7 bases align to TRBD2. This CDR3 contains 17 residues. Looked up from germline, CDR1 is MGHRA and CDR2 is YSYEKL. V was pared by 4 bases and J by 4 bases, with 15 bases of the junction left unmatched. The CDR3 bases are TGCGCCAGCAGCCCTTTTCTAGGAGCAGGGAGGGGAGAGACCCAGTACTTC. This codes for CASSPFLGAGRGETQYF.

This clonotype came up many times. Written as DNA, the CDR3 is TGTGCCAGCAGCTTAGCGGGAGCCAATGAGCAGTTCTTC. This sequence encodes CASSLAGANEQFF. The J gene is TRBJ2-1, the V gene TRBV7-2, with D maybe TRBD2 (5 bases). Germline loops: CDR1 SGHTA, CDR2 FQGNSA. The V gene lost 0 bases and the J gene lost 6 bases, with 6 bases spanning the gap. The CDR3 loop spans 13 amino acids.

The CDR3 sequence: CSVGRDGSSYEQYF. The CDR3 DNA is TGCAGCGTTGGCCGGGACGGGAGCTCCTACGAGCAGTACTTC. The gene calls are TRBV29-1 and TRBJ2-7, with a tentative D call TRBD2 (6 bases). The CDR3 consists of 14 residues. Trimming stripped 4 bases from V and 0 bases from J, with 13 bases between. In germline, CDR1 is SQVTM, CDR2 ANQGSEA.

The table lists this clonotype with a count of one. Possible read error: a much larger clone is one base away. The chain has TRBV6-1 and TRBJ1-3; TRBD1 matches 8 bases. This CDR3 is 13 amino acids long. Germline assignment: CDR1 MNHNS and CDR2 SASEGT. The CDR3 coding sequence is TGTGCCAGCAGTGAAACAGGGGGAAACACCGTATATTTT. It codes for CASSETGGNTVYF.

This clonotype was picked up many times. CDR3 DNA sequence: TGTGCCAGCAGCCAAGCCGGGACAGGGTACAATGAGCAGTTCTTC. Translated, it gives CASSQAGTGYNEQFF. The chain uses TRBV3-1 and TRBJ2-1, with 9 positions matching TRBD1. This CDR3 contains 15 residues. V shed 1 base and J 4 bases; nucleotides not matched to a gene: 2. The germline gives CDR1 LGHDT, CDR2 YNNKEL (reference sequence).

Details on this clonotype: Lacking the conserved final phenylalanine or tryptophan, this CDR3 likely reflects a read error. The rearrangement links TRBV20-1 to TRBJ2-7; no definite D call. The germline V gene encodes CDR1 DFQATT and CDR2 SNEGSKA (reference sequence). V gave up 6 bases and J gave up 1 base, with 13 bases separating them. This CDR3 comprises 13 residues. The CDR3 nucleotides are TGCAGTGCCGAATCGGCAGAATCCTACGAGCAGTACCTC. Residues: CSAESAESYEQYL.